The entry below describes one T cell receptor beta chain. Authors' data handling: From reference gene primer amplification, estimates of nucleated cell counts were derived. Using immunoSEQ multiplex PCR, the repertoire was profiled, and TCRdb retains in-frame clones only, with some absent. That table is the source of V, J and clone size, and D and trimming were worked out from the DNA. This table has about 120,000 clones, around nine tenths appearing once. These data are taken from a study of blood T cell repertoires in COVID-19. Looking at the study overall: Whether acute or convalescent, the COVID-19 samples came from the United States, Italy and Spain. In each case, the material was cDNA or gDNA derived from T cells, B-cell-depleted T cells, or PBMCs.

Looked up from germline, CDR1 is SGHVS and CDR2 is FNYEAQ. The CDR3 length is 11 residues. V lost 3 bases and J lost 10, with 7 bases in between. The origin of this receptor is a woman between 50 and 59 years old with acute or convalescent COVID-19. The V call is TRBV7-6, the J call TRBJ2-1; D remains unclear. Sequencing was done on a sample of peripheral blood. The CDR3: CASSFEREQFF. The CDR3 nucleotides read TGTGCCAGCAGCTTCGAACGGGAGCAGTTCTTC.